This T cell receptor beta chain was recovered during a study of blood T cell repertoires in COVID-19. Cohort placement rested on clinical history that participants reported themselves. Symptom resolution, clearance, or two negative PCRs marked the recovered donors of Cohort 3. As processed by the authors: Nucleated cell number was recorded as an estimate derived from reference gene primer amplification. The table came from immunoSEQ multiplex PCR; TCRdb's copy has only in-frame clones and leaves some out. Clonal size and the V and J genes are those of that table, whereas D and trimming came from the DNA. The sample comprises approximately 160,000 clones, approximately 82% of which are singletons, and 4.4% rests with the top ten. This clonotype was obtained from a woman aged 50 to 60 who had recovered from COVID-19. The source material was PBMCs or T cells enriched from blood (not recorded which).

The CDR3 protein is CASSLGHTEAFF. Written as DNA, the CDR3 is TGCGCCAGCAGCTTGGGGCACACTGAAGCTTTCTTT. V is TRBV5-1 and J is TRBJ1-1, with D unclear. V lost 0 bases to trimming and J lost 3 bases, with 3 bases between them. Looked up from germline, CDR1 is SGHRS and CDR2 is YFSETQ. The CDR3 totals 12 residues.